A single sample gave rise to the 25 T cell receptor beta chains below, sequenced in a study of memory CD4+ T cells and cytomegalovirus serostatus. Sequencing was performed with immunoSEQ multiplex PCR; in TCRdb, only in-frame clones are kept and a portion is missing. The table shows about 92,000 clones, with about four fifths occurring only once. The sort gate was single viable CD3+CD4+CD8-CD45RO+ cells for memory CD4+ T cells. Sequenced input: memory CD4+ T cells from blood. The receptors were gathered from an adult in good health and CMV-seropositive.

This chain connects TRBV29-1 to TRBJ1-4; D is perhaps TRBD1 (6 bases). CDR3 length: 13 amino acids. The V and J ends lost 4 bases and 7 bases respectively, with 13 bases between them. Germline V gene lookup returns CDR1 SQVTM and CDR2 ANQGSEA. CDR3 DNA: TGCAGCGTTGTCGGGGGCGTTGGTGAAAAACTGTTTTTT. It codes for CSVVGGVGEKLFF.

V is TRBV5-6 and J is TRBJ1-5; a possible D gene is TRBD1 (6 bases). CDR1 SGHDT and CDR2 YYEEEE come from the germline V gene. This CDR3 is 15 amino acids long. The V end was cut by 4 bases, the J end by 3 bases, with 14 bases between. This CDR3 reads CASSPGGQHNQPQHF. The CDR3 DNA follows: TGTGCCAGCAGCCCCGGGGGACAACACAATCAGCCCCAGCATTTT. Supplemented by reference TRBV5-6 and TRBJ1-5, the full variable domain reads DAGVTQSPTHLIKTRGQQVTLRCSPKSGHDTVSWYQQALGQGPQFIFQYYEEEERQRGNFPDRFSGHQFPNYSSELNVNALLLGDSALYLCASSPGGQHNQPQHFGDGTRLSIL.

The V and J genes are TRBV29-1 and TRBJ1-1; 8 nucleotides match TRBD1. Germline V gives CDR1 SQVTM, CDR2 ANQGSEA. The CDR3 covers 13 residues. The trim removed 7 bases at V and 2 bases at J, leaving 6 bases unmatched. CDR3 bases: TGCAGCGGGATACAGGGGGATAACACTGAAGCTTTCTTT. Translating gives CSGIQGDNTEAFF. Filled out from reference TRBV29-1 and TRBJ1-1, the complete variable domain reads SAVISQKPSRDICQRGTSLTIQCQVDSQVTMMFWYRQQPGQSLTLIATANQGSEATYESGFVIDKFPISRPNLTFSTLTVSNMSPEDSSIYLCSGIQGDNTEAFFGQGTRLTVV.

This clone was seen a few times. This chain connects TRBV18 to TRBJ2-7; D perhaps matches TRBD1 (6 bases). Trimming shortened V by 2 bases and J by 1 base, and 15 bases separated the two germline ends. Germline V gene data show CDR1 as KGHSH and CDR2 as LQKENI. This CDR3 spans 16 amino acids. In DNA, the CDR3 is TGTGCCAGCTCACCAGGTGGCAGGGGAGTTTCCTACGAGCAGTACTTC. Translating gives CASSPGGRGVSYEQYF.

J is TRBJ1-1 and V is TRBV18; D is unclear. Trimming removed 3 bases from V and 11 bases from J, with 13 bases in between. The germline CDR1 and CDR2 sequences are KGHSH and LQKENI. The CDR3 has 12 amino acids. CDR3 protein: CASSPVGVSAFF. CDR3 in DNA: TGTGCCAGCTCACCCGTTGGAGTTTCGGCTTTCTTT. Filled out from reference TRBV18 and TRBJ1-1, the complete variable domain reads NAGVMQNPRHLVRRRGQEARLRCSPMKGHSHVYWYRQLPEEGLKFMVYLQKENIIDESGMPKERFSAEFPKEGPSILRIQQVVRGDSAAYFCASSPVGVSAFFGQGTRLTVV.

The V and J genes are TRBV9 and TRBJ2-7; D may be TRBD1 (6 bases). Trimming removed 0 bases at V and 5 bases at J, with 15 bases between. The germline V gene encodes CDR1 SGDLS and CDR2 YYNGEE. There are 15 residues in the CDR3. In nucleotides, the CDR3 is TGTGCCAGCAGCGTAGAGCACAGGGCCGGGGACGAGCAGTACTTC. Protein product: CASSVEHRAGDEQYF.

The chain joins TRBV6-6 to TRBJ1-4; no clear D. This CDR3 region has 14 residues. CDR1 and CDR2 from the germline V gene are MNHNY and SVGAGI (reference sequence). Trimming took off 6 bases at V and 6 bases at J, with 14 bases between the two ends. CDR3 in DNA: TGTGCCAGCAGGAGCACTTGGACTCATGAAAAACTGTTTTTT. Its translation: CASRSTWTHEKLFF.

V gene TRBV19 combines with J gene TRBJ1-2, with D hard to call. The V end was cut by 1 base, the J end by 8 bases, with 14 bases between. Germline CDR1 LNHDA, CDR2 SQIVND (reference sequence). CDR3 length: 14 residues. The CDR3 nucleotides are TGTGCCAGTAGTATAGCGGCCACCGGAAGGGGCTACACCTTC. Its translation is CASSIAATGRGYTF. Full variable domain (rest looked up from reference TRBV19 and TRBJ1-2): DGGITQSPKYLFRKEGQNVTLSCEQNLNHDAMYWYRQDPGQGLRLIYYSQIVNDFQKGDIAEGYSVSREKKESFPLTVTSAQKNPTAFYLCASSIAATGRGYTFGSGTRLTVV.

This clone was counted only a few times. This rearrangement joins TRBV2 to TRBJ1-4, with TRBD1 matching 7 bases. Germline V gene data show CDR1 as SNHLY and CDR2 as FYNNEI. This CDR3 region has 16 residues. V was pared by 6 bases and J by 8 bases, with 15 bases of the junction left unmatched. In nucleotides, the CDR3 is TGTGCCAGCAGAGCGACCAGGGGGACGGGCGTCGAAAAACTGTTTTTT. Its protein product is CASRATRGTGVEKLFF.

DNA for the CDR3: TGTGCCAGCAGCTTAGGCCAAACCTGGAACACTGAAGCTTTCTTT. Encoded protein: CASSLGQTWNTEAFF. The chain joins TRBV7-9 to TRBJ1-1; D remains unclear. This CDR3 has 15 residues. Germline V gene lookup returns CDR1 SEHNR and CDR2 FQNEAQ (reference sequence). The V end was cut by 1 base, the J end by 1 base, with 10 bases between.

This sequence joins TRBV7-8 and TRBJ2-1, with 11 bases identical to TRBD2. The CDR3 has 15 residues. Germline V gene sequence: CDR1 SGHVS, CDR2 FQNEAQ. V gave up 1 base and J gave up 7 bases; unmatched junction bases: 3. In DNA form, the CDR3 reads TGTGCCAGCAGCTTAGGGATAGCGGGAGGGAATGAGCAGTTCTTC. Residues: CASSLGIAGGNEQFF. Drawing the rest from reference TRBV7-8 and TRBJ2-1, the complete variable domain is GAGVSQSPRYKVAKRGQDVALRCDPISGHVSLFWYQQALGQGPEFLTYFQNEAQLDKSGLPSDRFFAERPEGSVSTLKIQRTQQEDSAVYLCASSLGIAGGNEQFFGPGTRLTVL.

This chain uses TRBV5-1 with TRBJ2-2, with D possibly TRBD2 on 5 matching bases. With 2 bases removed from V and 6 bases from J, the gap between germline ends came to 14 bases. Germline assignment: CDR1 SGHRS and CDR2 YFSETQ. CDR3 length equals 15 residues. The CDR3 reads CASSFGSSVPGELFF. The DNA for the CDR3 is TGCGCCAGCAGCTTTGGGAGTAGTGTCCCCGGGGAGCTGTTTTTT. The entire variable domain, with the rest obtained from reference TRBV5-1 and TRBJ2-2, is as follows: KAGVTQTPRYLIKTRGQQVTLSCSPISGHRSVSWYQQTPGQGLQFLFEYFSETQRNKGNFPGRFSGRQFSNSRSEMNVSTLELGDSALYLCASSFGSSVPGELFFGEGSRLTVL.

The chain recombines TRBV7-9 with TRBJ2-2; TRBD1 is a possible D gene (6 bases). Trimming pared 5 bases from V and 4 bases from J, leaving 14 bases between. The CDR3 consists of 15 residues. Germline-derived CDR1 and CDR2 are SEHNR and FQNEAQ (reference sequence). CDR3 in DNA: TGTGCCAGCAGCGCCATGGCAGGGGTCACCGGGGAGCTGTTTTTT. Amino acid sequence: CASSAMAGVTGELFF.

The chain uses TRBV28 and TRBJ2-7, with 10 bases lining up with TRBD1. Losses at the gene ends were 8 bases for V and 0 bases for J; bases not matched to a gene: 13. CDR1 MDHEN and CDR2 SYDVKM come from the germline V gene. The length of the CDR3 is 17 residues. CDR3 bases: TGTGCCAGCGTCTCTGGGGGTGGGACAGGGGTCTCCTACGAGCAGTACTTC. Translating it yields CASVSGGGTGVSYEQYF. Filled out from reference TRBV28 and TRBJ2-7, the complete variable domain reads DVKVTQSSRYLVKRTGEKVFLECVQDMDHENMFWYRQDPGLGLRLIYFSYDVKMKEKGDIPEGYSVSREKKERFSLILESASTNQTSMYLCASVSGGGTGVSYEQYFGPGTRLTVT.

The chain has TRBV5-4 and TRBJ1-2, with TRBD1 matching over 7 bases. The CDR3 is made up of 15 amino acids. Germline V gene data show CDR1 as SGHNT and CDR2 as YYREEE (reference sequence). Losses at the gene ends were 0 bases for V and 4 bases for J; bases not matched to a gene: 6. In DNA, the CDR3 is TGTGCCAGCAGCTTGGGTAGACAGGGAATCTATGGCTACACCTTC. Encoded protein: CASSLGRQGIYGYTF.

A single count supports this clone. This CDR3 is CASSLSRGGRIDTQYF. The CDR3 DNA follows: TGTGCCAGCAGCTTGAGCCGAGGCGGGAGGATAGATACGCAGTATTTT. The chain links TRBV5-4 to TRBJ2-3; 8 bases align to TRBD2. With V trimmed by 1 base and J by 5 bases, 9 bases remained unmatched. Germline values: CDR1 SGHNT, CDR2 YYREEE (reference sequence). The CDR3 covers 16 residues.

The gene calls are TRBV5-1 and TRBJ1-2, with D unresolved. CDR3 length: 16 amino acids. Trimming took 3 bases from V and 4 from J, leaving 19 bases between them. Germline V gene sequence: CDR1 SGHRS, CDR2 YFSETQ. For the CDR3, the DNA is TGCGCCAGCAGCTCGGCTTTGGGTAGCCTCTTCTATGGCTACACCTTC. The encoded protein is CASSSALGSLFYGYTF.

This chain joins TRBV7-3 and TRBJ2-7, with TRBD2 identical over 10 bases. Germline CDR1 SGHTA, CDR2 FQGTGA. This CDR3 contains 17 residues. V was pared by 5 bases and J by 1 base, with 11 bases of the junction left unmatched. In DNA form, the CDR3 reads TGTGCCAGCAGCCCGTTTGGGGGTAGCGGGAGGTCCTACGAGCAGTACTTC. This sequence encodes CASSPFGGSGRSYEQYF.

The chain links TRBV6-6 to TRBJ2-1; 11 positions agree with TRBD2. V trimming: 5 bases; J trimming: 5 bases; junction bases outside the gene matches: 2. The CDR3 extends over 14 amino acids. Germline CDR1 reads MNHNY; CDR2 reads SVGAGI (reference sequence). As DNA, the CDR3 is TGTGCCAGCAGTGGGACTAGCGGAAACAATGAGCAGTTCTTC. Its translation is CASSGTSGNNEQFF.

This clone was observed a single time. This chain connects TRBV6-5 to TRBJ1-5; D is unclear. The CDR3 loop spans 14 amino acids. CDR1 is MNHEY, CDR2 SVGAGI, per germline. The V gene lost 8 bases and the J gene lost 0 bases, with 11 bases spanning the gap. The CDR3 bases are TGTGCCAGCGGAGGCAGCCTTAGCAATCAGCCCCAGCATTTT. Its protein product is CASGGSLSNQPQHF.

This sequence joins TRBV4-3 and TRBJ2-1; possible D gene TRBD2, 7 bases. The V end lost 1 base, the J end lost 7 bases, and 14 bases lay between the germline ends. CDR3 length: 15 amino acids. Per germline, CDR1 LGHNA and CDR2 YSLEER. The CDR3 here is CASSQGRGGRNEQFF. The CDR3 region has the DNA TGCGCCAGCAGCCAAGGCAGGGGAGGGAGGAATGAGCAGTTCTTC.

This clone was observed a few times. The chain uses TRBV28 and TRBJ1-5; no reliable D call. Germline V gives CDR1 MDHEN, CDR2 SYDVKM. The V and J ends lost 2 bases and 7 bases respectively, with 6 bases between them. CDR3 length: 12 amino acids. CDR3 amino acids: CASSLNRQPQHF. The CDR3 DNA follows: TGTGCCAGCAGTTTAAACCGGCAGCCCCAGCATTTT.

The V and J genes are TRBV30 and TRBJ1-5; no clear D. The V end lost 0 bases, the J end lost 7 bases, and 13 bases lay between the germline ends. This CDR3 region has 14 residues. Germline values: CDR1 GTSNPN, CDR2 SVGIG (reference sequence). The CDR3 DNA sequence: TGTGCCTGGAGTGTATTGGCAGGCGGGCAGCCCCAGCATTTT. Amino acid sequence: CAWSVLAGGQPQHF.

This clone was observed a few times. The chain links TRBV4-2 to TRBJ2-7; D ambiguous. Trimming cost V 0 bases and J 3 bases, with 6 bases left between them. The germline V gene has CDR1 LGHNA and CDR2 YNFKEQ. The CDR3 sequence is 13 residues long. CDR3 sequence: CASSQDAHYEQYF. The CDR3 DNA reads as TGTGCCAGCAGCCAAGACGCGCACTACGAGCAGTACTTC.

This clone was seen more than once but under ten times. The junction shows a germline mismatch at one end, possibly a read error. V and J are TRBV9 and TRBJ2-7; 8 bases fit TRBD2. This CDR3 spans 12 amino acids. Germline lookup yields CDR1 SGDLS and CDR2 YYNGEE. Here the CDR3 reads CASSVESGGPIF. The CDR3, as DNA: TGTGCCAGCAGCGTAGAATCGGGAGGGCCCATATTC.